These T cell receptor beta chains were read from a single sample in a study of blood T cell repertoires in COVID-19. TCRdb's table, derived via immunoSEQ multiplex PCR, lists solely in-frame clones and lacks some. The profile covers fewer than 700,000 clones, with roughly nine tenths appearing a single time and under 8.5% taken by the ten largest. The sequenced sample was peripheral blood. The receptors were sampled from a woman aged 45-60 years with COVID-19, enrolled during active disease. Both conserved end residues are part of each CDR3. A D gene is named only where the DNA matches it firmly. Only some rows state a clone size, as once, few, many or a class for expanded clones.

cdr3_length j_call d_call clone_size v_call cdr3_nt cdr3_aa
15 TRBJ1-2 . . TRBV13 TGTGCCAGCAGCTTAGGCCGACAGGTCGACTATGGCTACACCTTC CASSLGRQVDYGYTF
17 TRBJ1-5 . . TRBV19 TGTGCCAGTAGTATCTCGGGTCTCAGCGGGAGCAATCAGCCCCAGCATTTT CASSISGLSGSNQPQHF
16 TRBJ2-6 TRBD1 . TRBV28 TGTGCCAGCAGTCGACAGGGGGCCCCTGGGGCCAACGTCCTGACTTTC CASSRQGAPGANVLTF
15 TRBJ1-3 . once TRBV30 TGTGCCTGGAGTGGAACCCCTACCTCTGGAAACACCATATATTTT CAWSGTPTSGNTIYF
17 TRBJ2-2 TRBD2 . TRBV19 TGTGCCAGTAGCCCGCTGGGAGGGACTAGATGGACCGGGGAGCTGTTTTTT CASSPLGGTRWTGELFF
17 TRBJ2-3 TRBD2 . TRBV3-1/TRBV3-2 TGTGCCAGCAGCCTATTAACTAGCGGGGGTCCCACAGATACGCAGTATTTT CASSLLTSGGPTDTQYF
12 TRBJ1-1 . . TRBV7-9 TGTGCCAGCAGCTCCCAGGGTACTGAAGCTTTCTTT CASSSQGTEAFF
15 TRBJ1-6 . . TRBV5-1 TGCGCCAGCAGCTTGGCCGGACTTAGGAATTCACCCCTCCACTTT CASSLAGLRNSPLHF
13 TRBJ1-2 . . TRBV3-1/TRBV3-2 TGTGCCAGCAGGCCCGGAGAACACTATGGCTACACCTTC CASRPGEHYGYTF
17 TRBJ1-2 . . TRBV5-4 TGTGCCAGCAATGGAAGGGGGGGTAGACGGGATGCGAAAGGCTACACCTTC CASNGRGGRRDAKGYTF
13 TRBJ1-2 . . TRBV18 TGTGCCAGCCGGAACAGCTTTAACTATGGCTACACCTTC CASRNSFNYGYTF
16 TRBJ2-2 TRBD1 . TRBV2 TGTGCCAGCAGTGGACTCCGGGACAGGGTCACCGGGGAGCTGTTTTTT CASSGLRDRVTGELFF
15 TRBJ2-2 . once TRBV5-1 TGCGCCAGCAGCTTGGGGGCTGCGAACACCGGGGAGCTGTTTTTT CASSLGAANTGELFF
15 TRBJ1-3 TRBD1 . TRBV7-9 TGTGCCAGCAGCTTAGCTCCGGGACAGGGAAACACCATATATTTT CASSLAPGQGNTIYF
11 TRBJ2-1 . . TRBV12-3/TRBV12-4 TGTGCCAGCAGTTTCTCCTATGAGCAGTTCTTC CASSFSYEQFF
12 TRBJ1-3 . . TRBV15 TGTGCCACCGCAGGGGATGGAAACACCATATATTTT CATAGDGNTIYF
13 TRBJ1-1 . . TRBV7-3 TGTGCCAGCAGCTTAGGACTGGGGACTGAAGCTTTCTTT CASSLGLGTEAFF
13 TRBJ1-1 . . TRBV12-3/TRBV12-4 TGTGCCAGCAGCTTACGCAGGAACACTGAAGCTTTCTTT CASSLRRNTEAFF
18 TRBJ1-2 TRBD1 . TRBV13 TGTGCCAGCAGCACAAATATGGGACAGGGGAGTTTTAACTATGGCTACACCTTC CASSTNMGQGSFNYGYTF
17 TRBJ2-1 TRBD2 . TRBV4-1 TGCGCCAGCAGCCGATCCGGGGCGCTAGCGGGGGGAAATGAGCAGTTCTTC CASSRSGALAGGNEQFF
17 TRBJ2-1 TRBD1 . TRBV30 TGTGCCTGGAGTGCCCTCACCGGGACAGGGCCTCGGGATGAGCAGTTCTTC CAWSALTGTGPRDEQFF
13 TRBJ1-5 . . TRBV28 TGTGCCAGCTTCTCCGCAGCAGGTCAGCCCCAGCATTTT CASFSAAGQPQHF